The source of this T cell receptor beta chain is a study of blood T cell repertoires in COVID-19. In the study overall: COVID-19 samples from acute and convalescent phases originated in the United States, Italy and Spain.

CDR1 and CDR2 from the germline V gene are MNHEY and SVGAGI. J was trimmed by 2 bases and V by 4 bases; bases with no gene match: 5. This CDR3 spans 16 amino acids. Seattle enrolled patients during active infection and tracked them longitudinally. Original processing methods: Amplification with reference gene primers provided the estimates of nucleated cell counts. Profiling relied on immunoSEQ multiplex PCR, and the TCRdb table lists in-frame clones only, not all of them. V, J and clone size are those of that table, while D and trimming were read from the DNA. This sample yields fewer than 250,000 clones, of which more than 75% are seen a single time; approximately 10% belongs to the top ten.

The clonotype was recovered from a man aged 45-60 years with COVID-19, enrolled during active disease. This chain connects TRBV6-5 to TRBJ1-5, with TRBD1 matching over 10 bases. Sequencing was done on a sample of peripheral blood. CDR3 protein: CASSWDRGLRNQPQHF. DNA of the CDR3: TGTGCCAGCAGTTGGGACAGGGGTTTACGCAATCAGCCCCAGCATTTT.